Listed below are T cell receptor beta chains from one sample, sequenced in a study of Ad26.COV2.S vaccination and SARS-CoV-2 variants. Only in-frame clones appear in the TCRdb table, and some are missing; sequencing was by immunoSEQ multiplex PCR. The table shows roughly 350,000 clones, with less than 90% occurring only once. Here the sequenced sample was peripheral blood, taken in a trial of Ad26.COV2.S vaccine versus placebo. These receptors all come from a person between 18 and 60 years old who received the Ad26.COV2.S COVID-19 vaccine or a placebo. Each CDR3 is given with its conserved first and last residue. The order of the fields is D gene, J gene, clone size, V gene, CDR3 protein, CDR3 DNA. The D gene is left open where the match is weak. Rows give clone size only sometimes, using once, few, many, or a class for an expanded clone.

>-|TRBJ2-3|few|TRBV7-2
CASSPRHITDTQYF
TGTGCCAGCAGCCCTAGGCACATCACAGATACGCAGTATTTT
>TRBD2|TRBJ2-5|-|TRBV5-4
CASSLDTSGTGETQYF
TGTGCCAGCAGCCTGGACACTAGCGGGACTGGTGAGACCCAGTACTTC
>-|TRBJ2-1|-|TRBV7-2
CASSLERQVYNEQFF
TGTGCCAGCAGCTTAGAACGACAGGTTTACAATGAGCAGTTCTTC
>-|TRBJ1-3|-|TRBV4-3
CASSQDSPYLSGNTIYF
TGCGCCAGCAGCCAAGATAGCCCCTACCTATCGGGGAACACCATATATTTT
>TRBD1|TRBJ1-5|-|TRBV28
CASSLGQGNNQPQHF
TGTGCCAGCAGTCTCGGACAGGGAAACAATCAGCCCCAGCATTTT
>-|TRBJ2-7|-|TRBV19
CASSIELSSYEQYF
TGTGCCAGTAGTATAGAGCTCAGCTCCTACGAGCAGTACTTC
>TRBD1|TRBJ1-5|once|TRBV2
CASRPGQGDMSNQPQHF
TGTGCCAGCAGGCCGGGACAGGGGGATATGAGCAATCAGCCCCAGCATTTT
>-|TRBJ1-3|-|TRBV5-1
CASSLDGLSGNTIYF
TGCGCCAGCAGCTTGGACGGACTCTCTGGAAACACCATATATTTT
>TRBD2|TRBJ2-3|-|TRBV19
CASSGGADTQYF
TGTGCCAGCTCGGGGGGGGCAGATACGCAGTATTTT
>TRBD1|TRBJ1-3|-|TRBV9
CASSLTGGPNTIYF
TGTGCCAGCAGCTTGACAGGGGGCCCAAACACCATATATTTT
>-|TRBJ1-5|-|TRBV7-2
CASSLTFRNQPQHF
TGTGCCAGCAGCTTGACTTTCCGCAATCAGCCCCAGCATTTT
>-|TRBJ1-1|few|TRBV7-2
CASSLVTGTEAFF
TGTGCCAGCAGCTTAGTAACAGGTACTGAAGCTTTCTTT
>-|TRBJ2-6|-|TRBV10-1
CASSDGVSGANVLTF
TGCGCCAGCAGTGATGGGGTGTCTGGGGCCAACGTCCTGACTTTC
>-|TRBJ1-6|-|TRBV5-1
CASSLEAQYNSPLHF
TGCGCCAGCAGCTTGGAGGCGCAGTATAATTCACCCCTCCACTTT
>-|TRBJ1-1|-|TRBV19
CASSISLRGTEAFF
TGTGCCAGTAGTATAAGCCTAAGAGGGACTGAAGCTTTCTTT
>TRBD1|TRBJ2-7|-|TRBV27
CASRPQGAYEQYF
TGTGCCAGCAGGCCACAGGGGGCGTACGAGCAGTACTTC
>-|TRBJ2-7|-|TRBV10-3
CAISESGRPYEQYF
TGTGCCATCAGTGAGTCAGGCAGACCCTACGAGCAGTACTTC
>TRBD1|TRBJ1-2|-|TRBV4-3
CASSQERRQGGSYGYTF
TGCGCCAGCAGCCAAGAAAGGAGACAGGGGGGATCCTATGGCTACACCTTC
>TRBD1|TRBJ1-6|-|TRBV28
CASSSPGQGNSPLHF
TGTGCCAGCAGTTCGCCGGGACAGGGTAATTCACCCCTCCACTTT
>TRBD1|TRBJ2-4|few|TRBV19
CASSEYRGQYF
TGTGCCAGTAGTGAATACAGGGGTCAGTACTTC
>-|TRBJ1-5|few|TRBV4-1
CASSEGQRRQPQHF
TGCGCCAGCAGCGAGGGACAACGGCGCCAGCCCCAGCATTTT
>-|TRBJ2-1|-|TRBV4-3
CASSQGSEALPYNEQFF
TGCGCCAGCAGCCAAGGGTCGGAAGCGCTTCCCTACAATGAGCAGTTCTTC
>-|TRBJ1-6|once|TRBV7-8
CASKGTSYNSPLHF
TGTGCCAGCAAGGGGACATCCTATAATTCACCCCTCCACTTT
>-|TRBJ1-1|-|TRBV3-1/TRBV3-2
CASSQLRGTEAFF
TGTGCCAGCAGCCAACTCAGGGGCACTGAAGCTTTCTTT
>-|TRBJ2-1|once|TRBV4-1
CASSPQHASYNEQFF
TGCGCCAGCAGTCCTCAACATGCCTCCTACAATGAGCAGTTCTTC
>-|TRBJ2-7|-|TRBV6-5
CASRLTGQDYEQYF
TGTGCCAGCAGACTAACGGGGCAGGACTACGAGCAGTACTTC
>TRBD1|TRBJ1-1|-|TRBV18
CASSPEYRGPEAFF
TGTGCCAGCTCACCAGAATACAGGGGTCCTGAAGCTTTCTTT
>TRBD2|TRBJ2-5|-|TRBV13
CASSLYGTSGKRQETQYF
TGTGCCAGCAGCTTATATGGGACTAGCGGGAAAAGGCAAGAGACCCAGTACTTC
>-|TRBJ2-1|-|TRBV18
CASSPPAKPYNEQFF
TGTGCCAGCTCACCACCGGCAAAACCCTACAATGAGCAGTTCTTC
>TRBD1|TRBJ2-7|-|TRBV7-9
CASSVTGTGSHEQYF
TGTGCCAGCAGCGTCACCGGGACAGGGTCCCACGAGCAGTACTTC
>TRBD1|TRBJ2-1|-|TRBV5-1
CASSLAYGGTGVYNEQFF
TGCGCCAGCAGCTTGGCGTATGGGGGGACAGGGGTCTACAATGAGCAGTTCTTC
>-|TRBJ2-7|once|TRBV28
CASSLGQVYYEQYF
TGTGCCAGCAGTTTGGGTCAGGTTTACTACGAGCAGTACTTC
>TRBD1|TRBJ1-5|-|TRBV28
CASSFGTGNQPQHF
TGTGCCAGCAGTTTTGGGACAGGGAATCAGCCCCAGCATTTT
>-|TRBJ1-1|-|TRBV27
CASSLRQTSQDYTEAFF
TGTGCCAGCAGTTTACGACAGACTTCTCAGGATTACACTGAAGCTTTCTTT
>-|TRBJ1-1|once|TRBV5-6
CASSLAAGKEGEAFF
TGTGCCAGCAGCTTGGCGGCAGGGAAGGAGGGCGAAGCTTTCTTT
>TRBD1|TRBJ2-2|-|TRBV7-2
CASSQGQDTGELFF
TGTGCCAGCAGCCAGGGACAGGACACCGGGGAGCTGTTTTTT
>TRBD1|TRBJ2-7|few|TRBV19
CASSSLDRAPYEQYF
TGTGCCAGTAGCTCTCTGGACAGGGCTCCCTACGAGCAGTACTTC
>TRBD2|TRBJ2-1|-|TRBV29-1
CSVEEHGAGDVTGNEQFF
TGCAGCGTTGAAGAACATGGTGCGGGAGACGTGACCGGGAATGAGCAGTTCTTC
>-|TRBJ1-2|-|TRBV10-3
CAIRREDSYGYTF
TGTGCCATAAGGAGGGAGGATTCCTATGGCTACACCTTC
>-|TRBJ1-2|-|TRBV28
CASSFNRGRGYTF
TGTGCCAGCAGTTTTAATCGGGGTCGGGGCTACACCTTC
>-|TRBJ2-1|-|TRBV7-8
CASSPRNEQFF
TGTGCCAGCAGCCCCAGGAATGAGCAGTTCTTC
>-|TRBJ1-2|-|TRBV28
CASSLQTVYGYTF
TGTGCCAGCAGTTTGCAGACAGTCTATGGCTACACCTTC
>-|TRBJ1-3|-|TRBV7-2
CASSLTWLAGNTIYF
TGTGCCAGCAGCCTTACTTGGTTAGCGGGAAACACCATATATTTT
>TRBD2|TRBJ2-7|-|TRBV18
CASSPYSGRAPAYEQYF
TGTGCCAGCTCACCCTATAGCGGGAGGGCCCCAGCCTACGAGCAGTACTTC
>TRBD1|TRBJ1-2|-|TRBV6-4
CASSAREDRASGYTF
TGTGCCAGCAGTGCTCGCGAGGACAGGGCGTCTGGCTACACCTTC
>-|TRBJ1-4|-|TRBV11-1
CASSSLTVATNEKLFF
TGTGCCAGCAGCTCGCTGACAGTCGCAACTAATGAAAAACTGTTTTTT
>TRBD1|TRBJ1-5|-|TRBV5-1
CASSLGPGQGNQPQHF
TGCGCCAGCAGCTTGGGTCCGGGACAGGGCAATCAGCCCCAGCATTTT
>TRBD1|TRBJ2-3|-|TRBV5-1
CASSFLGQGATDTQYF
TGCGCCAGCAGCTTTCTCGGTCAGGGGGCAACAGATACGCAGTATTTT
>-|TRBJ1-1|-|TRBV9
CASSVEVGNTEAFF
TGTGCCAGCAGCGTAGAGGTTGGGAACACTGAAGCTTTCTTT
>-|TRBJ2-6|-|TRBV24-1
CATSAESGANVLTF
TGTGCCACCAGTGCAGAGTCTGGGGCCAACGTCCTGACTTTC
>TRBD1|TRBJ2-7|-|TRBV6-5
CASSYSGQLFYEQYF
TGTGCCAGCAGTTACTCGGGACAGCTTTTCTACGAGCAGTACTTC
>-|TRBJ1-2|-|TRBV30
CAWETAGRGSGYTF
TGTGCCTGGGAAACAGCGGGGAGAGGAAGTGGCTACACCTTC
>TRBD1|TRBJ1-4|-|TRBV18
CASSDREDEKLFF
TGTGCCAGCTCCGACAGGGAAGATGAAAAACTGTTTTTT
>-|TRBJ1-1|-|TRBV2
CASETGMNTEAFF
TGTGCCAGCGAAACGGGGATGAACACTGAAGCTTTCTTT
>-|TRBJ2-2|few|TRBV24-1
CATSDFLNTGELFF
TGTGCCACCAGTGATTTTTTGAACACCGGGGAGCTGTTTTTT
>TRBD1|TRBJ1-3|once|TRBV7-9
CASGTANSGNTIYF
TGTGCCAGCGGGACAGCAAACTCTGGAAACACCATATATTTT
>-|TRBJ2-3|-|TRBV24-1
CATSDFSGGTDTQYF
TGTGCCACCAGTGATTTTTCGGGGGGCACAGATACGCAGTATTTT